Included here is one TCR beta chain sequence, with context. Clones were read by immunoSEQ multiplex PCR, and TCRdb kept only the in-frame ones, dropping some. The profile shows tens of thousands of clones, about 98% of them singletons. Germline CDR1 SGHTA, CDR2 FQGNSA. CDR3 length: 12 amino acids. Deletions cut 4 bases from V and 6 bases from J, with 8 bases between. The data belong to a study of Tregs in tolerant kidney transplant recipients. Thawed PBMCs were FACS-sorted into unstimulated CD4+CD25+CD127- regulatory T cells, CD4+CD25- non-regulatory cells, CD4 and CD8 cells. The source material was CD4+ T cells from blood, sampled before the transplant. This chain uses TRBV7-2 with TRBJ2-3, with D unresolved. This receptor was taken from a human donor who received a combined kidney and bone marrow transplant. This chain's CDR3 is CASSSRQDTQYF. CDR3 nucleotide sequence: TGTGCCAGCAGCTCACGCCAGGATACGCAGTATTTT.